This TCR beta chain was captured by sequencing in a study of blood T cell repertoires in COVID-19. Study-level background: Acute and convalescent COVID-19 samples came from the United States, Italy and Spain. T cells, B-cell-depleted T cells, or PBMCs supplied cDNA or gDNA.

Trimming left V 1 base short and J 3 bases short, with 15 bases between. The CDR3 sequence is 16 residues long. Per the germline V gene, CDR1 is SEHNR and CDR2 is FQNEAQ (reference sequence). In the original analysis: How many nucleated cells were present was estimated from reference gene primer amplification. The method was immunoSEQ multiplex PCR; TCRdb's version includes in-frame clones alone and lacks a portion of them. Clone size and V and J calls were adopted from that table, with D and trimming inferred from the DNA. Of fewer than 250,000 clones in the sample, about 90% were seen once. The rearrangement links TRBV7-9 to TRBJ1-2, with D perhaps matching TRBD1 (5 bases). Source material: peripheral blood. This TCR derives from a woman in her forties or fifties with acute or convalescent COVID-19. DNA for the CDR3: TGTGCCAGCAGCTTAGATCTCAGGGCGGGGGACTATGGCTACACCTTC. It is translated as CASSLDLRAGDYGYTF. The full variable domain, in which reference TRBV7-9 and TRBJ1-2 provide the parts outside the CDR3, is DTGVSQNPRHKITKRGQNVTFRCDPISEHNRLYWYRQTLGQGPEFLTYFQNEAQLEKSRLLSDRFSAERPKGSFSTLEIQRTEQGDSAMYLCASSLDLRAGDYGYTFGSGTRLTVV.